The T cell receptor beta chain described here comes from a study of low-dose radiotherapy and immunotherapy resistance in tumors. Study at large: Cohort 1 was given 0.5 Gy per fraction every 2 weeks, for 6.5 Gy total. It was every two weeks, one day before radiation and immunotherapy, that intravenous cyclophosphamide 200 mg/m2 was given. Each patient was administered nivolumab intravenously at 240 mg, which was a flat dose, every two weeks, along with intravenous ipilimumab at 1 mg/kg every six weeks.

Alpha- and beta-chain coverage of first-strand cDNA came from TRAV- and TRBV-specific primers. Over approximately 20 PCR cycles, TCRs were amplified from a constant-region primer and V-primer adapter. Using its own MiXCR run on the reads, TCRdb lists one record per CDR3 protein. Here the sample spans 11,000 to 15,000 distinct CDR3 sequences, about 77% being singletons. This CDR3 region has 16 residues. Germline values: CDR1 LGHDT, CDR2 YNNKEL (reference sequence). V was cut by 3 bases and J by 7 bases, with 18 bases left in between. Low-dose radiotherapy, low-dose cyclophosphamide, aspirin, ipilimumab and nivolumab were all given to the donors.

The TCR sequence derives from a human donor with advanced metastatic prostate, ovarian, gallbladder or colorectal cancer (not recorded which). This table probably holds off-target reads from a library built for another chain. The V call is TRBV3-1, the J call TRBJ1-4, with a weak D call TRBD1 (6 bases). CDR3 sequence: CASSQVVGGVIEKLFF. The DNA for the CDR3 is TGTGCCAGCAGCCAGGTCGTGGGGGGCGTCATTGAAAAACTGTTTTTT.